This TCR beta chain was identified in a study of response to subunit inactivated influenza vaccine. Overall study findings and caveats: Authors suggested each seasonal influenza vaccination recruits few new T cells.

For this clonotype: Its antigen is currently unknown.

The CDR3 is 13 residues long. Germline CDR1 is MGHRA and CDR2 is YSYEKL. Trimming removed 0 bases from V and 10 bases from J, with 13 bases in between. TCRdb passed the RT-PCR reads through MiXCR, listing each CDR3 protein once. Here the sample spans some 800,000 distinct CDR3 sequences, 21% being singletons. The chain carries TRBV4-1 and TRBJ2-7, with D perhaps matching TRBD1 or TRBD2 (6 bases each). This clonotype was obtained from a middle-aged man who received an inactivated influenza vaccine. Here the sequenced sample was PBMCs from blood, taken about 5 days after vaccination. CDR3 sequence reads: CASSQEPGGVQYF. The CDR3 DNA reads TGCGCCAGCAGCCAAGAGCCCGGGGGCGTACAGTACTTC.